Below are 7 T cell receptor beta chains sequenced from a single sample in a study of blood T cell repertoires in COVID-19. TCRdb keeps only in-frame clones here, not all; method: immunoSEQ multiplex PCR. The sample shows about 98,000 clones, around nine tenths of them seen only once. Sample: peripheral blood. Receptor source: a man aged 45 to 65 with acute or convalescent COVID-19.

The chain employs TRBV7-8 and TRBJ1-2; TRBD1 is a possible D gene (6 bases). Germline CDR1 SGHVS, CDR2 FQNEAQ. This CDR3 region has 14 residues. Between the trimmed V and J ends, which lost 5 bases and 8 bases, there was a span of 18 bases. CDR3 DNA: TGTGCCAGCAGCCCTGGGCGGACAGAGGGAGGCTACACCTTC. Protein product: CASSPGRTEGGYTF.

The chain employs TRBV20-1 and TRBJ2-1, with D hard to call. The CDR3 is 11 amino acids. V lost 4 bases and J lost 9, with 10 bases in between. The germline CDR1 and CDR2 sequences are DFQATT and SNEGSKA (reference sequence). The CDR3 spells CSATDSGEQFF. The DNA for the CDR3 is TGCAGTGCTACAGACTCGGGTGAGCAGTTCTTC.

The chain is built from TRBV7-8 and TRBJ2-5; TRBD1 is a possible D gene (6 bases). V lost 1 base to trimming and J lost 1 base, with 19 bases between them. The germline gives CDR1 SGHVS, CDR2 FQNEAQ. This CDR3 comprises 18 residues. The DNA for the CDR3 is TGTGCCAGCAGCTTAGTCTTTGTGCCAGGACAGACCCAAGAGACCCAGTACTTC. This translates into CASSLVFVPGQTQETQYF.

The chain is built from TRBV7-6 and TRBJ2-7, with 12 bases that match TRBD2. There are 15 residues in the CDR3. Per germline, CDR1 SGHVS and CDR2 FNYEAQ. The V segment lost 5 bases and the J segment 7 bases; nucleotides outside the gene matches: 9. This CDR3 is CASSPASGRATEQYF. CDR3 nucleotides: TGTGCCAGCAGCCCCGCTAGCGGGAGGGCCACTGAGCAGTACTTC.

V usage is TRBV5-1 and J usage is TRBJ2-2; D possibly corresponds to TRBD2 (5 bases). CDR3 size: 15 residues. V lost 0 bases and J 1 base, leaving 7 bases between the germline ends. CDR1 is SGHRS, CDR2 YFSETQ, per germline. The CDR3 nucleotides are TGCGCCAGCAGCTTGGGAGGGCAGAACACCGGGGAGCTGTTTTTT. Translation: CASSLGGQNTGELFF.

Only one count was recorded for this clone. The CDR3: CASSRGGTLATEAFF. Here the CDR3 DNA reads TGTGCCAGCAGTAGGGGCGGGACCCTCGCCACTGAAGCTTTCTTT. The V call is TRBV5-4, the J call TRBJ1-1; weak D call: TRBD1 (5 bases). The CDR3 sequence is 15 residues long. CDR1 is SGHNT and CDR2 is YYREEE in the germline V gene (reference sequence). Trimming removed 5 bases at V and 4 bases at J, with 18 bases between. Drawing the rest from reference TRBV5-4 and TRBJ1-1, the complete variable domain is ETGVTQSPTHLIKTRGQQVTLRCSSQSGHNTVSWYQQALGQGPQFIFQYYREEENGRGNFPPRFSGLQFPNYSSELNVNALELDDSALYLCASSRGGTLATEAFFGQGTRLTVV.

This clone showed up just once. In nucleotides, the CDR3 is TGTGCCAGCAGTTTCCACCGGGACAGAAACACTGAAGCTTTCTTT. Its translation is CASSFHRDRNTEAFF. The chain carries TRBV27 and TRBJ1-1; 7 nucleotides align to TRBD1. Germline CDR1 MNHEY, CDR2 SMNVEV (reference sequence). The CDR3 has 15 amino acids. J lost 2 bases, V lost 3 bases, and 6 bases had no gene match.